This T cell receptor (beta chain) appears in the sequencing data of a study of Graves' ophthalmopathy and Graves' hyperthyroidism. Study-wide points: Blood repertoires reportedly contained most expanded thyroid clonotypes above 0.001 frequency.

This clonotype was observed a few times. Antigen specificity is unknown. The junction does not match germline at one end; this may be a read error. Per the germline V gene, CDR1 is SEHNR and CDR2 is FQNEAQ (reference sequence). The CDR3 is 14 amino acids. Investigators amplified TCR beta CDR3 regions from RNA transcripts. The workflow started with a first-round RT-PCR run with HTBI primers and then moved on to a second-round multiplex PCR. TCRdb re-called the multiplex PCR reads with MiXCR, one entry per CDR3 protein. The sample holds approximately 1.2 million distinct CDR3 sequences, less than 45% seen once. Patients were excluded if they had other autoimmune diseases or uncontrolled infections, and likewise if pregnancy or lactation applied.

This clonotype originated in an adult man with Graves' hyperthyroidism. This rearrangement joins TRBV7-9 to TRBJ2-7; the D gene is possibly TRBD2 (5 bases). Material for sequencing was peripheral blood or thyroid tissue (not recorded which). CDR3: CASSPGPRDYEQYF. CDR3 DNA: TGCGCCAGCAGCCCGGGCCCCCGGGACTACGAGCAGTACTTC.